These 28 T cell receptor beta chains originate from one sample sequenced in a study of shared clonotypes between healthy human individuals. Only in-frame clones appear in the TCRdb table, and some are missing; sequencing was by immunoSEQ multiplex PCR. The sample has around 1,100,000 clones; roughly 80% are singletons. The sequenced sample consisted of memory CD4+ T cells from PBMCs. Described subset: CD45RA-negative fraction. These receptors originate from a man aged 18-30 years in good health. Some clones in this sample may be carry-over from other donors' samples.

The J gene is TRBJ2-5, the V gene TRBV4-3, with D possibly called TRBD1 or TRBD2 (5 bases each). The CDR3 extends over 15 amino acids. Germline CDR1 and CDR2: LGHNA and YSLEER. V shed 0 bases and J shed 5 bases, with 13 bases lying between them. CDR3 region: CASSQEFGGVETQYF. CDR3 sequence (DNA): TGCGCCAGCAGCCAAGAGTTTGGGGGAGTGGAGACCCAGTACTTC.

The chain has TRBV5-1 and TRBJ2-1; 8 bases fit TRBD2. The J segment lost 4 bases and the V segment lost 1 base, leaving 4 bases of the junction unmatched. The CDR3 sequence is 15 residues long. Germline CDR1 and CDR2: SGHRS and YFSETQ. CDR3 DNA sequence: TGCGCCAGCAGCTTGAATAGCGGGACATACAATGAGCAGTTCTTC. This sequence encodes CASSLNSGTYNEQFF.

This rearrangement joins TRBV9 to TRBJ2-2; TRBD1 aligns across 9 bases. The CDR3 is made up of 16 amino acids. Germline V lookup: CDR1 SGDLS, CDR2 YYNGEE. V was pared by 3 bases and J by 5 bases, with 8 bases of the junction left unmatched. The CDR3 is CASSASGTGLTGELFF. The CDR3 coding sequence is TGTGCCAGCAGCGCCTCCGGGACAGGGTTGACCGGGGAGCTGTTTTTT.

This clone was counted a single time. The chain carries TRBV4-2 and TRBJ1-4; no clear D. CDR1 LGHNA and CDR2 YNFKEQ come from the germline V gene. Trimming shortened V by 0 bases and J by 8 bases, and 16 bases separated the two germline ends. The CDR3 length is 16 residues. This CDR3 is CASSQDVRENSEKLFF. The DNA for the CDR3 is TGTGCCAGCAGCCAAGATGTAAGGGAGAATAGCGAAAAACTGTTTTTT.

This clone was observed a handful of times. The V gene is TRBV11-2, the J gene TRBJ2-2; D not resolved. Trimming took off 0 bases at V and 13 bases at J, with 12 bases between the two ends. Looked up from germline, CDR1 is SGHAT and CDR2 is FQNNGV. This CDR3 contains 13 residues. CDR3 DNA: TGTGCCAGCAGCTTAGATCTGGTAGGGTTGCTGTTTTTT. Translated, it gives CASSLDLVGLLFF.

To note about this clone: A far larger clone is just one base off, so this is likely a read error. V gene TRBV7-9 combines with J gene TRBJ1-2; no clear D gene. The germline gives CDR1 SEHNR, CDR2 FQNEAQ (reference sequence). The CDR3 is 14 residues long. CDR3 nucleotide sequence: TGTGCCAGCAGCTTAGCAGCCTCTAACTATGGCTGCACCTTC. It encodes CASSLAASNYGCTF.

The chain combines TRBV30 with TRBJ2-7; D call uncertain. The germline V gene has CDR1 GTSNPN and CDR2 SVGIG (reference sequence). The V and J ends lost 5 bases and 2 bases respectively, with 10 bases between them. This CDR3 spans 12 amino acids. The CDR3, as DNA: TGTGCCTGGTCTTACGGAGCCTACGAGCAGTACTTC. Encoded protein: CAWSYGAYEQYF.

The rearrangement joins TRBV11-2 to TRBJ2-7, with 7 bases aligning to TRBD2. The germline V gene has CDR1 SGHAT and CDR2 FQNNGV. Trimming took 9 bases from V and 3 from J; bases not matched to a gene: 8. The CDR3 length is 13 residues. The CDR3 here is CASGGGPFYEQYF. DNA of the CDR3: TGTGCCAGTGGGGGAGGGCCCTTCTACGAGCAGTACTTC.

This clone has more than one count but fewer than ten. This chain uses TRBV18 with TRBJ2-3, with D tentatively TRBD2 (6 bases). Trimming cost V 4 bases and J 6 bases, with 14 bases left between them. Germline loops: CDR1 KGHSH, CDR2 LQKENI. CDR3 length equals 14 residues. The CDR3 DNA reads TGTGCCAGCTCACGGTGGTCGGGGGACGATACGCAGTATTTT. Amino acids: CASSRWSGDDTQYF.

This clone was detected only once. The V call is TRBV18, the J call TRBJ2-6; TRBD1 aligns across 8 bases. V lost 3 bases to trimming and J lost 2 bases; unmatched junction nucleotides: 12. The germline V gene has CDR1 KGHSH and CDR2 LQKENI. The CDR3 is 19 amino acids. CDR3 sequence (DNA): TGTGCCAGCTCACCCAGGTCAGGACAGGGACTCCCTGGGGCCAACGTCCTGACTTTC. This sequence encodes CASSPRSGQGLPGANVLTF.

The table lists this clone with a count of one. V usage is TRBV4-3 and J usage is TRBJ1-2; D not certain. From germline, CDR1 is LGHNA and CDR2 YSLEER. This CDR3 contains 17 residues. The V end was cut by 0 bases, the J end by 0 bases, with 14 bases between. The CDR3 region is CASSQDYVGRTNYGYTF. The DNA for the CDR3 is TGCGCCAGCAGCCAAGACTACGTTGGGCGGACTAACTATGGCTACACCTTC.

V usage is TRBV7-9 and J usage is TRBJ1-4; D remains ambiguous. V was cut by 1 base and J by 8 bases, with 14 bases left in between. Per the germline V gene, CDR1 is SEHNR and CDR2 is FQNEAQ (reference sequence). The CDR3 has 15 residues. Written as DNA, the CDR3 is TGTGCCAGCAGCTTAGTCTCCCAACCATACGAAAAACTGTTTTTT. This encodes CASSLVSQPYEKLFF.

The CDR3 bases are TGTGCCAGCAGCAAACGGGGGGATAGGACTCAAGAGACCCAGTACTTC. Its protein product is CASSKRGDRTQETQYF. V and J are TRBV21-1 and TRBJ2-5; TRBD2 was called by the table and not checked on the DNA. TRBV21-1 is described as a pseudogene. CDR3 length: 16 residues.

CDR3 residues: CASKEGNTIYF. The CDR3 bases are TGTGCCAGCAAAGAGGGAAACACCATATATTTT. The chain combines TRBV28 with TRBJ1-3; D not certain. Germline CDR1 reads MDHEN; CDR2 reads SYDVKM. The CDR3 contains 11 residues. V lost 7 bases and J 4 bases, leaving 5 bases between the germline ends. Full variable domain (remainder filled in from reference TRBV28 and TRBJ1-3): DVKVTQSSRYLVKRTGEKVFLECVQDMDHENMFWYRQDPGLGLRLIYFSYDVKMKEKGDIPEGYSVSREKKERFSLILESASTNQTSMYLCASKEGNTIYFGEGSWLTVV.

Concerning this clone: At one end the junction does not follow the germline gene, possibly because of a read error. Written as DNA, the CDR3 is TGTGCCAGTAGGATAGGGGCCGGGTACGAGCAGTACTTC. Translated: CASRIGAGYEQYF. The rearrangement links TRBV19 to TRBJ2-7, with D maybe TRBD1 (5 bases). Per the germline V gene, CDR1 is LNHDA and CDR2 is SQIVND (reference sequence). The CDR3 is made up of 13 amino acids.

The V and J genes are TRBV9 and TRBJ2-3; 7 bases match TRBD2. After removal of 2 bases from V and 2 bases from J, the junction contained 5 bases not matched to a gene. The CDR3 has 15 residues. The germline V gene encodes CDR1 SGDLS and CDR2 YYNGEE. The CDR3 reads CASSVSLAATDTQYF. CDR3 nucleotides: TGTGCCAGCAGCGTTTCTCTAGCGGCCACAGATACGCAGTATTTT.

The chain links TRBV9 to TRBJ2-7; D is possibly TRBD2 (7 bases). This CDR3 has 14 amino acids. V lost 2 bases to trimming and J lost 2 bases, with 11 bases between them. Germline assignment: CDR1 SGDLS and CDR2 YYNGEE. The CDR3 region is CASSVTGLAYEQYF. The CDR3 DNA sequence: TGTGCCAGCAGCGTGACAGGACTAGCCTACGAGCAGTACTTC.

Regarding this clone: With a much larger clone just one base away, this may be a read error. Other DNA sequences in the same sample also yield this CDR3. The rearrangement joins TRBV29-1 to TRBJ2-7, with a tentative D call TRBD2 (5 bases). V lost 3 bases to trimming and J lost 4 bases, with 7 bases between them. The V gene's germline CDR1 is SQVTM and CDR2 ANQGSEA. There are 11 residues in the CDR3. CDR3 loop: CSVDSGYEQYF. The CDR3 DNA sequence: TGCAGCGTTGATTCGGGGTACGAGCAGTACTTC.

The rearrangement links TRBV2 to TRBJ1-1, with TRBD1 as a possible D gene (5 bases). The CDR3 sequence is 15 residues long. CDR1 SNHLY and CDR2 FYNNEI come from the germline V gene. V was cut by 8 bases and J by 3 bases, with 19 bases left in between. The CDR3 nucleotides read TGTGCCAGCCTCGGGGTCGGAACGGGGGACACTGAAGCTTTCTTT. This gives the protein CASLGVGTGDTEAFF.

The chain combines TRBV28 with TRBJ1-2, with D unclear. In germline, CDR1 is MDHEN, CDR2 SYDVKM. The CDR3 contains 15 residues. Trimming stripped 3 bases from V and 4 bases from J, with 15 bases between. Here the CDR3 DNA reads TGTGCCAGCAGTTTGTCCCCTGGACTTTCCTATGGCTACACCTTC. Protein: CASSLSPGLSYGYTF.

On this clone: Compared with germline, one end of the junction differs, possibly owing to a read error. The chain carries TRBV6-1 and TRBJ2-1, with 8 positions matching TRBD2. CDR3 size: 16 residues. Looked up from germline, CDR1 is MNHNS and CDR2 is SASEGT. The CDR3 sequence is CASSQAGLAWGNEQFF. CDR3 DNA sequence: TGTGCCAGCAGTCAAGCCGGACTAGCATGGGGCAATGAGCAGTTCTTC.

The CDR3 DNA reads as TGCGCCAGCAGTGCCGAGACGTTCAGGGGTAACTATGGCTACACCTTC. Translating it yields CASSAETFRGNYGYTF. The V gene is TRBV5-1, the J gene TRBJ1-2; possible D gene TRBD1, 6 bases. V gave up 5 bases and J gave up 1 base, with 18 bases separating them. CDR1 is SGHRS and CDR2 is YFSETQ in the germline V gene. The CDR3 covers 16 residues.

The rearrangement links TRBV7-2 to TRBJ2-1; 8 bases align to TRBD1. CDR1 is SGHTA, CDR2 FQGNSA, per germline. The trim removed 3 bases at V and 5 bases at J, leaving 6 bases unmatched. The CDR3 extends over 15 amino acids. The CDR3 loop reads CASSFRDRTNNEQFF. CDR3 bases: TGTGCCAGCAGCTTCCGGGACAGGACAAACAATGAGCAGTTCTTC.

The V gene is TRBV4-2, the J gene TRBJ2-7; 7 positions agree with TRBD1. V trimming: 4 bases; J trimming: 1 base; junction bases outside the gene matches: 4. Germline assignment: CDR1 LGHNA and CDR2 YNFKEQ. The CDR3 contains 14 residues. This CDR3 reads CASSPWTGSYEQYF. In DNA form, the CDR3 reads TGTGCCAGCAGCCCCTGGACAGGATCCTACGAGCAGTACTTC.

About this clone: The DNA is left out, because the CDR3 cannot be placed on it with certainty; the CDR3 is given as TCRdb lists it. This specimen includes other DNA sequences encoding the same CDR3. The chain links TRBV5-4 to TRBJ2-2; the table's D call TRBD1 went unverified against the DNA. Germline loops: CDR1 SGHNT, CDR2 YYREEE (reference sequence). Counting both end residues, the CDR3 totals 18 amino acids. CDR3 protein: CASSLGFGTGSNTGELFF.

Many counts were recorded for this clone. V is TRBV7-2 and J is TRBJ1-1; 8 positions agree with TRBD1. Germline CDR1 reads SGHTA; CDR2 reads FQGNSA. With V trimmed by 5 bases and J by 5 bases, 7 bases remained unmatched. The CDR3 runs 14 residues. The CDR3, as DNA: TGTGCCAGCAGCGGGACAGGTGGGTGGACTGAAGCTTTCTTT. The encoded protein is CASSGTGGWTEAFF.

V gene TRBV5-4 combines with J gene TRBJ2-5; the D gene is possibly TRBD1 (6 bases). Germline lookup yields CDR1 SGHNT and CDR2 YYREEE (reference sequence). The CDR3 has 16 residues. V was shortened by 1 base and J by 5 bases, with 18 bases between the two germline ends. CDR3 residues: CASSLWGQGRPETQYF. The DNA of the CDR3 is TGTGCCAGCAGCTTGTGGGGGCAGGGTAGGCCCGAGACCCAGTACTTC.

The chain is built from TRBV18 and TRBJ2-2; possibly TRBD1 for D (5 bases). Germline lookup yields CDR1 KGHSH and CDR2 LQKENI. The germline V and J ends were trimmed by 6 bases and 0 bases, with 11 bases remaining between them. CDR3 length: 15 amino acids. CDR3 amino acids: CASSPTDTNTGELFF. Written as DNA, the CDR3 is TGTGCCAGCTCGCCGACAGATACGAACACCGGGGAGCTGTTTTTT.